What follows describes a single T cell receptor beta chain. Its antigen remains unknown. This sample was taken from a study of cytomegalovirus exposure and HLA in healthy donors. The study's findings and limits: It was reportedly the case that the classifier diagnosed cytomegalovirus status with high specificity and sensitivity. Some 17,000 TCR beta sequences were associated with HLA alleles at 0.05 false discovery rate in a later analysis.

Vbeta (60) and Jbeta (13) primers were used in the PCR. Here immunoSEQ multiplex PCR was the method, and the copy in TCRdb shows in-frame clones only, minus some. The table lists roughly 120,000 clones, about four fifths of them singletons. Trimming took off 3 bases at V and 3 bases at J, with 19 bases between the two ends. The CDR3 sequence is 17 residues long. The germline CDR1 and CDR2 sequences are SGHRS and YFSETQ. The sequence was obtained from a man aged 40-49 years in good health and CMV-seronegative. The chain employs TRBV5-1 and TRBJ1-3; D is possibly TRBD1 (6 bases). Sequenced material: PBMCs. The CDR3, as DNA: TGCGCCAGCAGCTCCGGATCTACAGGGAACGATGGAAACACCATATATTTT. Protein sequence: CASSSGSTGNDGNTIYF.